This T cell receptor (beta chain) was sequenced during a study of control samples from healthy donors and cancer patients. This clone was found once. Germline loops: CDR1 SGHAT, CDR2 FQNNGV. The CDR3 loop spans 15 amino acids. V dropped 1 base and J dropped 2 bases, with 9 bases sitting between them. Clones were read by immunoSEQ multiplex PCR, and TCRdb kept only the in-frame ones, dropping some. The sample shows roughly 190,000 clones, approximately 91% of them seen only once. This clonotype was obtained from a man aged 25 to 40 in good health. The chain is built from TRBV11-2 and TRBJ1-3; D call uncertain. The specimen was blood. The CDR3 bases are TGTGCCAGCAGCTTAGCGGACCTCCCTGGAAACACCATATATTTT. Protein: CASSLADLPGNTIYF.